A selection of T cell receptor beta chains follows, all from one sample in a study of cytomegalovirus exposure and HLA in healthy donors. Generated by immunoSEQ multiplex PCR, the TCRdb table keeps only in-frame clones and is missing some. The repertoire holds some 95,000 clones, over 70% seen once, with less than 5% in the top ten. Input material: PBMCs. The receptors shown here come from a woman in her thirties or forties in good health and CMV-seronegative. CDR3s include the opening cysteine and the closing phenylalanine or tryptophan. Rows may omit the clone size; those that give it use once, few, many or a size class.

V,size,CDR3
TRBV7-2,NA,CASSSPGQPRPLSTDTQYF
TRBV5-1,NA,CASSEGGGNTEAFF
TRBV7-3,NA,CASSLLGGTEAFF
TRBV7-8,NA,CASSDLRHDTQYF
TRBV30,NA,CAWSVAGRYEQYF
TRBV14,NA,CASSQPSVRTTDTQYF
TRBV4-1,NA,CASSQLLAKSRNEQFF
TRBV6-5,NA,CASSYSTGGSYNEQFF
TRBV7-2,NA,CASSWGGEQYF
TRBV18,NA,CASSPPSRGSYEQYF
TRBV19,NA,CASKREYF
TRBV27,few,CASSQTQSSYEQYF
TRBV7-9,few,CASSQQSGAMNTGELFF